This T cell receptor (beta chain) was retrieved from a study of radiotherapy plus CTLA-4 blockade in lung cancer. Study context: Overall, about 19% of patients showed an objective response, while 31% attained disease control.

TCRdb's table, derived via immunoSEQ multiplex PCR, lists solely in-frame clones and lacks some. Counted here are 75,000 to 100,000 clones, about 90% occurring once; the ten biggest clones make up 4.9%. With ipilimumab providing CTLA-4 blockade, focal radiation was administered to patients who had chemo-refractory metastatic non-small-cell lung cancer. V shed 4 bases and J shed 5 bases, with 15 bases lying between them. Germline V gives CDR1 SGHAT, CDR2 FQNNGV. There are 14 residues in the CDR3. Points from the study as a whole: Following radiotherapy plus ipilimumab, tumor-derived TCR clones expanded in the blood.

With respect to this clone: Its antigen remains unknown.

The rearrangement uses TRBV11-2 and TRBJ2-7; no definite D call. The source is a human donor with non-small cell lung cancer that progressed on radiotherapy plus ipilimumab. This specimen was peripheral blood, taken from a patient treated with radiotherapy plus ipilimumab. The CDR3 sequence is CASSSTPLKDEQYF. DNA for the CDR3: TGTGCCAGCAGCTCCACCCCCCTAAAGGACGAGCAGTACTTC.